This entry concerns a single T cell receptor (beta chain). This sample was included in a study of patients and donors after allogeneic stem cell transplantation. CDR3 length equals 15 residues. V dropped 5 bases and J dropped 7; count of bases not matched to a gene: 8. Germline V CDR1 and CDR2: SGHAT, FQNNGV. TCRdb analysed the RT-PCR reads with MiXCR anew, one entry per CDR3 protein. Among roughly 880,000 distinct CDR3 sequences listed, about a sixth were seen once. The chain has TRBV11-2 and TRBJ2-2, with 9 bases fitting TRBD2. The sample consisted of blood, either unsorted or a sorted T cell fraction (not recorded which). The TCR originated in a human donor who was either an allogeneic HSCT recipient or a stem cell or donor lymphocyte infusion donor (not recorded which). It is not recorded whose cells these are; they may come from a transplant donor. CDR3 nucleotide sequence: TGTGCCAGCAGCCTTGGGACTAGCTCCTACGGGGAGCTGTTTTTT. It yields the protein CASSLGTSSYGELFF.